This T cell receptor beta chain was identified in a study of control samples from healthy donors and cancer patients. The CDR3 covers 16 residues. Germline V gives CDR1 MNHNY, CDR2 SVGAGI (reference sequence). Unmatched junction bases numbered 8, after V lost 2 bases and J lost 5 bases. The repertoire was sequenced with immunoSEQ multiplex PCR; TCRdb's copy has only in-frame clones and lacks some. The repertoire includes 150,000 to 200,000 clones, 85% to 90% of them detected once, and 1.1% to 1.5% sits in the top ten. The sequencing sample was made of blood. This receptor was identified in a woman aged 50 to 60 in good health. The chain couples TRBV6-6 to TRBJ2-5; 10 positions match TRBD2. The CDR3 bases are TGTGCCAGCAGTTACAGGCTAGCGGGAGCTTACGAGACCCAGTACTTC. Protein: CASSYRLAGAYETQYF.